Given below is one T cell receptor (beta chain) in context. Its antigen remains unknown. These data are taken from a study of T cell responses to AZD1222 COVID-19 vaccine. General observations from the study: Among the donors, most were white British and more were female, and clonal diversity was possibly underestimated. As reported, nearly half of all spike-specific TCRs target variant regions that are unmutated. Across the whole spike, CD4 TCRs peaked at regions 160-218 and 743-854.

The analysis combined second doses at about 4 or about 12 weeks. Trimming pared 3 bases from V and 1 base from J, leaving 12 bases between. The CDR3 is 15 residues long. The germline V gene has CDR1 MNHEY and CDR2 SMNVEV (reference sequence). The data were produced by immunoSEQ multiplex PCR, yet TCRdb's version contains in-frame clones alone and is incomplete. The sample contains 95,000 to 100,000 clones, about 81% of which appear only once. This receptor was taken from an adult who received the AZD1222 COVID-19 vaccine. The material was peripheral blood, obtained 28 days after the second AZD1222 dose. This rearrangement joins TRBV27 to TRBJ1-1; the D gene is possibly TRBD1 (6 bases). CDR3 loop: CASSFGGQPNTEAFF. The CDR3 DNA follows: TGTGCCAGCAGTTTTGGGGGGCAACCGAACACTGAAGCTTTCTTT.